These 30 T cell receptor beta chains share one sample of origin, sequenced in a study of blood T cell repertoires in COVID-19. Assay used: immunoSEQ multiplex PCR; TCRdb lists only in-frame clones, some missing. This sample has around 68,000 clones, with roughly 84% found just once. Material for sequencing was peripheral blood. These receptors came from a man in his fifties or sixties with active COVID-19.

The chain is built from TRBV2 and TRBJ2-3; 14 bases are shared with TRBD2. V shed 4 bases, J shed 2 bases, and the junction held 5 bases outside the gene matches. Germline V gene lookup returns CDR1 SNHLY and CDR2 FYNNEI. The CDR3 loop spans 17 amino acids. CDR3 loop: CASSVTSGGVPTDTQYF. The CDR3 DNA follows: TGTGCCAGCAGTGTGACTAGCGGGGGGGTACCCACAGATACGCAGTATTTT.

The rearrangement links TRBV19 to TRBJ2-3; D call uncertain. Germline lookup yields CDR1 LNHDA and CDR2 SQIVND (reference sequence). The V end was cut by 1 base, the J end by 0 bases, with 5 bases between. The CDR3 is 14 amino acids. The CDR3 sequence: CASSIVSSTDTQYF. CDR3 sequence (DNA): TGTGCCAGTAGTATAGTGTCTAGCACAGATACGCAGTATTTT.

The chain carries TRBV28 and TRBJ1-2; D is perhaps TRBD1 (6 bases). Germline V CDR1 and CDR2: MDHEN, SYDVKM. Trimming stripped 4 bases from V and 4 bases from J, with 16 bases between. This CDR3 has 15 residues. CDR3 sequence reads: CASSSTGTLSYGYTF. The CDR3 region has the DNA TGTGCCAGCAGTTCGACAGGCACGTTGAGCTATGGCTACACCTTC.

This clone is judged medium-sized. The chain has TRBV4-2 and TRBJ1-1, with 7 bases fitting TRBD1. This CDR3 comprises 15 residues. The germline gives CDR1 LGHNA, CDR2 YNFKEQ. J gave up 0 bases and V 4 bases, and 5 bases lay outside the gene matches. CDR3 sequence reads: CASSRQTGMNTEAFF. CDR3 bases: TGTGCCAGCAGCCGACAGACAGGGATGAACACTGAAGCTTTCTTT.

This chain joins TRBV6-5 and TRBJ2-4; D gene uncertain. Trimming took 8 bases from V and 1 from J, leaving 12 bases between them. The germline V gene has CDR1 MNHEY and CDR2 SVGAGI. The CDR3 consists of 14 residues. The CDR3 spells CASRMGPAKNIQYF. The CDR3 nucleotides are TGTGCCAGCCGGATGGGCCCGGCCAAAAACATTCAGTACTTC.

The chain carries TRBV7-2 and TRBJ2-2; no definite D call. This CDR3 comprises 14 residues. CDR1 SGHTA and CDR2 FQGNSA come from the germline V gene. The ends were cut back, 1 base at V and 8 bases at J, with 11 bases in the middle. The CDR3 coding sequence is TGTGCCAGCAGCTTAGTCCCGGCGAGGGGGGAGCTGTTTTTT. Amino acid sequence: CASSLVPARGELFF.

The chain employs TRBV7-3 and TRBJ2-7; 12 nucleotides align to TRBD2. The V segment lost 2 bases and the J segment 2 bases; nucleotides outside the gene matches: 4. CDR3 length: 16 residues. Germline-derived CDR1 and CDR2 are SGHTA and FQGTGA. DNA of the CDR3: TGTGCCAGCAGCTTAGGACTAGCGGGAAACCCCTACGAGCAGTACTTC. Its translation: CASSLGLAGNPYEQYF.

The chain recombines TRBV2 with TRBJ1-6, with 9 nucleotides matching TRBD1. V lost 3 bases to trimming and J lost 11 bases; unmatched junction nucleotides: 2. Germline CDR1 SNHLY, CDR2 FYNNEI. This CDR3 is built from 13 residues. CDR3 sequence reads: CASSEGQGPPLHF. The CDR3 region has the DNA TGTGCCAGCAGTGAGGGACAGGGACCACCCCTCCACTTT. Based on the CDR3 plus reference TRBV2 and TRBJ1-6, the full variable domain is EPEVTQTPSHQVTQMGQEVILRCVPISNHLYFYWYRQILGQKVEFLVSFYNNEISEKSEIFDDQFSVERPDGSNFTLKIRSTKLEDSAMYFCASSEGQGPPLHFGNGTRLTVT.

The CDR3 loop is CASSLLVEAFF. The CDR3 nucleotides are TGTGCCAGCAGCTTGTTAGTTGAAGCTTTCTTT. The J gene is TRBJ1-1, the V gene TRBV5-8; D unresolved. The V gene's germline CDR1 is SGHTS and CDR2 YDEGEE. V lost 1 base and J 7 bases, leaving 5 bases between the germline ends. The CDR3 is 11 residues long.

This rearrangement joins TRBV30 to TRBJ1-5; 7 nucleotides agree with TRBD1. This CDR3 is built from 14 residues. Germline V gene data show CDR1 as GTSNPN and CDR2 as SVGIG (reference sequence). Trimming cost V 4 bases and J 2 bases; bases outside gene matches: 5. The CDR3 spells CAWKRGHGNQPQHF. In DNA, the CDR3 is TGTGCCTGGAAAAGGGGGCACGGCAATCAGCCCCAGCATTTT. The full variable domain, with the rest looked up from reference TRBV30 and TRBJ1-5, is SQTIHQWPATLVQPVGSPLSLECTVEGTSNPNLYWYRQAAGRGLQLLFYSVGIGQISSEVPQNLSASRPQDRQFILSSKKLLLSDSGFYLCAWKRGHGNQPQHFGDGTRLSIL.

The V gene is TRBV21-1, the J gene TRBJ1-4. TRBV21-1 is tagged as a pseudogene. The CDR3 is 11 residues long. The CDR3 loop reads CARGRGEKLFF. DNA of the CDR3: TGTGCCAGGGGGAGGGGTGAAAAACTGTTTTTT.

The chain has TRBV30 and TRBJ2-7; 7 nucleotides agree with TRBD2. V lost 5 bases and J lost 6; bases outside the gene matches: 7. CDR3 length: 12 residues. The V gene's germline CDR1 is GTSNPN and CDR2 SVGIG (reference sequence). The CDR3, as DNA: TGTGCCTGGGGACTAGTCGTCAGCGAGCAGTACTTC. Its protein is CAWGLVVSEQYF.

This clone showed up just once. CDR3 bases: TGTGCCAGCAGTGACTACCCACAGGACTATGGCTACACCTTC. Residues: CASSDYPQDYGYTF. The V and J genes are TRBV6-4 and TRBJ1-2; possible D gene TRBD1, 5 bases. Trimming cost V 1 base and J 3 bases, with 9 bases left between them. This CDR3 spans 14 amino acids. CDR1 and CDR2 from the germline V gene are MRHNA and SNTAGT.

The chain couples TRBV5-1 to TRBJ2-1; TRBD1 is a possible D gene (6 bases). This CDR3 contains 15 residues. In germline, CDR1 is SGHRS, CDR2 YFSETQ. V was clipped by 3 bases and J by 0 bases, with 10 bases between them. CDR3 bases: TGCGCCAGCAGCTCTACAGGGAGCTCCTACAATGAGCAGTTCTTC. Translating gives CASSSTGSSYNEQFF.

The chain combines TRBV5-4 with TRBJ2-2; 14 nucleotides match TRBD2. Per the germline V gene, CDR1 is SGHNT and CDR2 is YYREEE (reference sequence). The CDR3 extends over 18 amino acids. V lost 5 bases and J lost 5; bases outside the gene matches: 11. CDR3 sequence: CASRIGTSGSRRTGELFF. The CDR3 region has the DNA TGTGCCAGCAGGATCGGGACTAGCGGGAGCAGGAGAACCGGGGAGCTGTTTTTT.

This chain links TRBV5-1 with TRBJ1-1; D unresolved. V was clipped by 4 bases and J by 3 bases, with 10 bases between them. The CDR3 loop spans 13 amino acids. The germline V gene has CDR1 SGHRS and CDR2 YFSETQ. CDR3 in amino acids: CASSPGFHTEAFF. CDR3 bases: TGCGCCAGCAGCCCGGGGTTCCACACTGAAGCTTTCTTT.

This clone showed up just once. The CDR3 is CASSSYRGLNTEAFF. The CDR3 nucleotides are TGTGCCAGCAGCTCATACAGGGGACTGAACACTGAAGCTTTCTTT. J is TRBJ1-1 and V is TRBV2; 7 bases line up with TRBD1. The CDR3 is 15 amino acids. V shed 6 bases, J shed 0 bases, and the junction held 7 bases outside the gene matches. Germline V lookup: CDR1 SNHLY, CDR2 FYNNEI.

This chain uses TRBV2 with TRBJ1-2; 9 bases agree with TRBD1. From germline, CDR1 is SNHLY and CDR2 FYNNEI. Trimming cost V 4 bases and J 4 bases; bases outside gene matches: 4. There are 14 residues in the CDR3. CDR3: CASSVQGAFYGYTF. The DNA of the CDR3 is TGTGCCAGCAGTGTACAGGGGGCGTTCTATGGCTACACCTTC.

This sequence joins TRBV4-3 and TRBJ1-4; 7 bases agree with TRBD1. After removal of 1 base from V and 6 bases from J, the junction contained 5 bases not matched to a gene. Germline loops: CDR1 LGHNA, CDR2 YSLEER. The CDR3 extends over 15 amino acids. The CDR3 reads CASSQVLQGDEKLFF. The CDR3, as DNA: TGCGCCAGCAGCCAAGTATTGCAGGGGGATGAAAAACTGTTTTTT.

CDR3 coding DNA: TGTGCCAGCAGTTACTTCAGCAGCGCTCCTTCTAACGGGCAGTACTTC. It specifies CASSYFSSAPSNGQYF. The chain combines TRBV6-5 with TRBJ2-7; D is ambiguous. CDR3 length: 16 amino acids. Deletions cut 1 base from V and 9 bases from J, with 22 bases between. Germline V gene lookup returns CDR1 MNHEY and CDR2 SVGAGI.

The chain joins TRBV10-3 to TRBJ1-4; TRBD1 agrees at 11 bases. Unmatched junction bases numbered 4, after V lost 2 bases and J lost 5 bases. Looked up from germline, CDR1 is ENHRY and CDR2 is SYGVKD. This CDR3 spans 16 amino acids. The CDR3 loop reads CAISEGTGGKNEKLFF. The CDR3 DNA follows: TGTGCCATCAGTGAGGGGACAGGGGGAAAAAATGAAAAACTGTTTTTT.

The chain has TRBV2 and TRBJ1-4; D perhaps matches TRBD1 (5 bases). CDR1 and CDR2 (germline): SNHLY, FYNNEI. This CDR3 comprises 15 residues. V was pared by 2 bases and J by 8 bases, with 15 bases between. This chain's CDR3 is CASSEFRPTGEKLFF. The DNA for the CDR3 is TGTGCCAGCAGTGAATTCCGGCCTACAGGAGAAAAACTGTTTTTT.

The chain employs TRBV19 and TRBJ1-1, with 9 bases that match TRBD1. The CDR3 spans 15 residues. CDR1 is LNHDA, CDR2 SQIVND, per germline (reference sequence). J was trimmed by 4 bases and V by 6 bases; bases with no gene match: 9. The CDR3 loop is CASRPNRGLVTEAFF. Here the CDR3 DNA reads TGTGCCAGTAGACCTAACAGGGGGCTAGTCACTGAAGCTTTCTTT. Based on the CDR3 plus reference TRBV19 and TRBJ1-1, the full variable domain is DGGITQSPKYLFRKEGQNVTLSCEQNLNHDAMYWYRQDPGQGLRLIYYSQIVNDFQKGDIAEGYSVSREKKESFPLTVTSAQKNPTAFYLCASRPNRGLVTEAFFGQGTRLTVV.

The chain has TRBV5-1 and TRBJ2-6; a weak D match, TRBD2 (5 bases). Germline CDR1 is SGHRS and CDR2 is YFSETQ. Trimming pared 2 bases from V and 4 bases from J, leaving 10 bases between. This CDR3 spans 15 amino acids. CDR3 DNA sequence: TGCGCCAGCAGCTTCGAGGGTTCGGGGGCCAACGTCCTGACTTTC. Encoded protein: CASSFEGSGANVLTF.

The J gene is TRBJ2-1, the V gene TRBV5-1; 14 bases align to TRBD2. With 4 bases clipped from V and 5 bases from J, the junction kept 20 bases outside the gene matches. Germline CDR1 and CDR2: SGHRS and YFSETQ. The CDR3 runs to 21 residues. The CDR3 DNA sequence: TGCGCCAGCAGCCTGCCAGGGGGAGGACTAGCGGGAGGCGGATCGGACAATGAGCAGTTCTTC. It codes for CASSLPGGGLAGGGSDNEQFF.

The chain recombines TRBV5-1 with TRBJ2-3; 7 positions agree with TRBD1. CDR1 and CDR2 (germline): SGHRS, YFSETQ. The CDR3 runs 15 residues. Germline trimming cut 2 bases from V and 0 bases from J; bases unmatched to any gene: 3. CDR3 nucleotides: TGCGCCAGCAGCTTTTCGACAGGGAGCACAGATACGCAGTATTTT. The encoded protein is CASSFSTGSTDTQYF.

The chain uses TRBV5-6 and TRBJ1-2, with D perhaps TRBD1 (5 bases). The germline CDR1 and CDR2 sequences are SGHDT and YYEEEE. This CDR3 contains 14 residues. The ends were cut back, 4 bases at V and 8 bases at J, with 18 bases in the middle. CDR3: CASSGTTTVRGYTF. The CDR3 region has the DNA TGTGCCAGCAGCGGTACCACGACAGTGAGAGGCTACACCTTC.

Turning to this clone: The junction departs from germline at one end; a sequencing error may be responsible. The chain has TRBV2 and TRBJ2-7; D perhaps matches TRBD1 (6 bases). Germline V lookup: CDR1 SNHLY, CDR2 FYNNEI. The CDR3 length is 12 residues. The CDR3 loop reads CASSETRDKRFF. CDR3 in DNA: TGTGCCAGCAGTGAAACCCGGGACAAGCGTTTCTTC.

The count of this clone is one. This rearrangement joins TRBV7-2 to TRBJ1-1; perhaps TRBD1 as D (5 bases). Trimming took off 0 bases at V and 7 bases at J, with 15 bases between the two ends. CDR3 size: 15 residues. Germline CDR1 is SGHTA and CDR2 is FQGNSA. CDR3 sequence reads: CASSLAGGAGNEAFF. As DNA, the CDR3 is TGTGCCAGCAGCTTAGCTGGTGGGGCAGGGAATGAAGCTTTCTTT.

This sequence joins TRBV7-2 and TRBJ2-3; TRBD2 aligns across 8 bases. CDR1 is SGHTA and CDR2 is FQGNSA in the germline V gene. Losses at the gene ends were 2 bases for V and 3 bases for J; bases not matched to a gene: 4. This CDR3 comprises 15 residues. The CDR3 loop reads CASSLSSGSTDTQYF. The CDR3 DNA reads as TGTGCCAGCAGCTTATCCAGCGGGAGTACAGATACGCAGTATTTT.